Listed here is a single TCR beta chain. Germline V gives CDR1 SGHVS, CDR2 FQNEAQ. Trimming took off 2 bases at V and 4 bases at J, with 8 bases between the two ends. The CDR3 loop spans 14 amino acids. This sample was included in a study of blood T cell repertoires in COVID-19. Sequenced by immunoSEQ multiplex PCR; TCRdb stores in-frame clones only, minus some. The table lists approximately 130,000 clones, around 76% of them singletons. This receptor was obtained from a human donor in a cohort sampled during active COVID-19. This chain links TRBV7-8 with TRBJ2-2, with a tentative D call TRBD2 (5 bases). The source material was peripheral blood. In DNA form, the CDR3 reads TGTGCCAGCAGCTTAACTAGGGCCACCGGGGAGCTGTTTTTT. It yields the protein CASSLTRATGELFF.